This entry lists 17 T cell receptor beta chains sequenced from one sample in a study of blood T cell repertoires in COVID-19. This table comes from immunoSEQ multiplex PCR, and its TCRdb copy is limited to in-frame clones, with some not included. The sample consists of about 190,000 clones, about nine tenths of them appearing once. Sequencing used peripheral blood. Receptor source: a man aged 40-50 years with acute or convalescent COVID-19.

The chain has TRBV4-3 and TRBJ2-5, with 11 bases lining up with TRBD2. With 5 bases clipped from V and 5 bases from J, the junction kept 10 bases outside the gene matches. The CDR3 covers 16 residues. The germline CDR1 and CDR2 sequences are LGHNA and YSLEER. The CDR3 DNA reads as TGCGCCAGCAGCAAGGCCCTAGCGGGGGGTGGTGAGACCCAGTACTTC. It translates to CASSKALAGGGETQYF.

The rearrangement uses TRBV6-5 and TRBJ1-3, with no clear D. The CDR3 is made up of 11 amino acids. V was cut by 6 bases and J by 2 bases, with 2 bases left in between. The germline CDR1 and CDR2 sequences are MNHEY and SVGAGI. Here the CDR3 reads CASSTGNTIYF. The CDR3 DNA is TGTGCCAGCAGCACTGGAAACACCATATATTTT.

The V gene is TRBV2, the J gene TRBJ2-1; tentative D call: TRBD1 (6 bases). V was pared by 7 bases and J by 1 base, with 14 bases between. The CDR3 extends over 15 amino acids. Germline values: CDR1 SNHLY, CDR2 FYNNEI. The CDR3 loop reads CASTGQFFSYNEQFF. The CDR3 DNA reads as TGTGCCAGCACCGGACAGTTCTTTTCCTACAATGAGCAGTTCTTC.

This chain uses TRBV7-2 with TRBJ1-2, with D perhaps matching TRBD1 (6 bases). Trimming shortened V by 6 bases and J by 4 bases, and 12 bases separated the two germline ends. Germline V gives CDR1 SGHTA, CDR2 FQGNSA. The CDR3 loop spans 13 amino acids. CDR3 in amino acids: CASRRDISYGYTF. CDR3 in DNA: TGTGCCAGCAGGAGGGACATCAGCTATGGCTACACCTTC. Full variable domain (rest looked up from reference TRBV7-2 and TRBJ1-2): GAGVSQSPSNKVTEKGKDVELRCDPISGHTALYWYRQSLGQGLEFLIYFQGNSAPDKSGLPSDRFSAERTGGSVSTLTIQRTQQEDSAVYLCASRRDISYGYTFGSGTRLTVV.

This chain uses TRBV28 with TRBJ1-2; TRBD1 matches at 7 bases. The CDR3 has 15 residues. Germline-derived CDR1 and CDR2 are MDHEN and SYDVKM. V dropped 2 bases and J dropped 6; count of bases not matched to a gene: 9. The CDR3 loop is CASSLADRVYDGYTF. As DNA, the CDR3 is TGTGCCAGCAGTTTAGCCGACAGGGTATACGATGGCTACACCTTC.

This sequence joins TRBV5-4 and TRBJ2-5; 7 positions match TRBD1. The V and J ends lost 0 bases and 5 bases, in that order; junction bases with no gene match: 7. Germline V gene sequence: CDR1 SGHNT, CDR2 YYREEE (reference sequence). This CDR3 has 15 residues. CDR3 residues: CASSLGQGVRETQYF. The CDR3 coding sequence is TGTGCCAGCAGCTTGGGACAGGGTGTACGGGAGACCCAGTACTTC.

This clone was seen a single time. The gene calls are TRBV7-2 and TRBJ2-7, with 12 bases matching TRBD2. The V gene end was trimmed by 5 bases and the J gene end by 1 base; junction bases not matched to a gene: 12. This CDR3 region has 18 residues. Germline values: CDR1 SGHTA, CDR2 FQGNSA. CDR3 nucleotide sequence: TGTGCCAGCAGCATCAAAGGCCCTACTAGCGGGGGGTCCTACGAGCAGTACTTC. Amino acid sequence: CASSIKGPTSGGSYEQYF.

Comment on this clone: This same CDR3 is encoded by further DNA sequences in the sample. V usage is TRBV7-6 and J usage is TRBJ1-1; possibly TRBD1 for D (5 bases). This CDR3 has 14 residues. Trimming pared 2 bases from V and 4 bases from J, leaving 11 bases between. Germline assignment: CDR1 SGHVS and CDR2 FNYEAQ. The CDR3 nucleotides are TGTGCCAGCAGCTTACGGCAGGGCGGCACTGAAGCTTTCTTT. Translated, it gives CASSLRQGGTEAFF. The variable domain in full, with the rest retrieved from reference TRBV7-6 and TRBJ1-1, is GAGVSQSPRYKVTKRGQDVALRCDPISGHVSLYWYRQALGQGPEFLTYFNYEAQQDKSGLPNDRFSAERPEGSISTLTIQRTEQRDSAMYRCASSLRQGGTEAFFGQGTRLTVV.

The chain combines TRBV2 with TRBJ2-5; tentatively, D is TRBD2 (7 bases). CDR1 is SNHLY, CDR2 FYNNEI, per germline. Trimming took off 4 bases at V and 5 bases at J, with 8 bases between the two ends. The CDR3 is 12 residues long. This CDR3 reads CASSAGGETQYF. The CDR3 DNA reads TGTGCCAGCAGTGCGGGGGGCGAGACCCAGTACTTC.

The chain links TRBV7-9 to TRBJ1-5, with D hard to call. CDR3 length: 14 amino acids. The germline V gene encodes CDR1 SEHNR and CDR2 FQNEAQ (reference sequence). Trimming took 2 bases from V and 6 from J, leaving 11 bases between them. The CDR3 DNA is TGTGCCAGCAGCTTAAACGGGGTAGGTCAGCCCCAGCATTTT. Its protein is CASSLNGVGQPQHF.

The CDR3: CATSDSRGVSNQPQHF. CDR3 nucleotide sequence: TGTGCCACCAGTGACTCCAGGGGAGTTAGCAATCAGCCCCAGCATTTT. The chain combines TRBV24-1 with TRBJ1-5; tentative D call: TRBD1 (6 bases). Germline CDR1 reads KGHDR; CDR2 reads SFDVKD. The CDR3 contains 16 residues. With 4 bases removed from V and 0 bases from J, the gap between germline ends came to 12 bases.

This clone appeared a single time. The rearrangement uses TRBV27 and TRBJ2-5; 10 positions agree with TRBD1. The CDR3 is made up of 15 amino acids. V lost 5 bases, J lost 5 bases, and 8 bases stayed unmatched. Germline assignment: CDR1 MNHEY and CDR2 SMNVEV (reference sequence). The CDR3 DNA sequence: TGTGCCAGCAGTCGACCGGGACAGGGGACGGAGACCCAGTACTTC. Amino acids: CASSRPGQGTETQYF.

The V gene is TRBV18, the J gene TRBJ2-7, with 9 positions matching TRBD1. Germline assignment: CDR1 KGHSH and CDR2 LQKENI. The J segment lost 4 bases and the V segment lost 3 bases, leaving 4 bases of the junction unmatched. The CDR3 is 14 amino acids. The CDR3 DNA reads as TGTGCCAGCTCACCGGACAGGGGTTATTACGAGCAGTACTTC. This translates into CASSPDRGYYEQYF.

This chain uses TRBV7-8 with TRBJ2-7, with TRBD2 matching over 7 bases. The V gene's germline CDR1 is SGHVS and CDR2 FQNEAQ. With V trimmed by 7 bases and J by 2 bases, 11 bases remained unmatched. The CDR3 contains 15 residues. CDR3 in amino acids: CASTPRTRLTYEQYF. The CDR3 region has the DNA TGTGCCAGCACTCCCAGGACTAGATTAACCTACGAGCAGTACTTC. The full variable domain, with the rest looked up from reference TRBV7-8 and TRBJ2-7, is GAGVSQSPRYKVAKRGQDVALRCDPISGHVSLFWYQQALGQGPEFLTYFQNEAQLDKSGLPSDRFFAERPEGSVSTLKIQRTQQEDSAVYLCASTPRTRLTYEQYFGPGTRLTVT.

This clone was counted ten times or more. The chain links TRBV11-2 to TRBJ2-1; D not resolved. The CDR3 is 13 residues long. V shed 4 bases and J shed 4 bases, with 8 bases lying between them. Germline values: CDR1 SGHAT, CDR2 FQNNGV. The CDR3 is CASSSDLYNEQFF. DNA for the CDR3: TGTGCCAGCAGCTCAGACCTATACAATGAGCAGTTCTTC.

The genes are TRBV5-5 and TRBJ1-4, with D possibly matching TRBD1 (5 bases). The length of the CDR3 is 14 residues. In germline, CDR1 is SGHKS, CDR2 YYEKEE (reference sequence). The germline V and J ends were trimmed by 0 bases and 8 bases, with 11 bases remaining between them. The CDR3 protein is CASSLGGLSEKLFF. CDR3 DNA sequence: TGTGCCAGCAGCTTGGGGGGCCTTTCGGAAAAACTGTTTTTT.

For the CDR3, the DNA is TGTGCCAGCAGTTTACGGGGGGCAGGGAGCTCCTATAATTCACCCCTCCACTTT. It codes for CASSLRGAGSSYNSPLHF. V gene TRBV27 combines with J gene TRBJ1-6, with TRBD1 as a possible D gene (6 bases). Trimming took 2 bases from V and 0 from J, leaving 14 bases between them. The germline gives CDR1 MNHEY, CDR2 SMNVEV (reference sequence). This CDR3 has 18 amino acids.